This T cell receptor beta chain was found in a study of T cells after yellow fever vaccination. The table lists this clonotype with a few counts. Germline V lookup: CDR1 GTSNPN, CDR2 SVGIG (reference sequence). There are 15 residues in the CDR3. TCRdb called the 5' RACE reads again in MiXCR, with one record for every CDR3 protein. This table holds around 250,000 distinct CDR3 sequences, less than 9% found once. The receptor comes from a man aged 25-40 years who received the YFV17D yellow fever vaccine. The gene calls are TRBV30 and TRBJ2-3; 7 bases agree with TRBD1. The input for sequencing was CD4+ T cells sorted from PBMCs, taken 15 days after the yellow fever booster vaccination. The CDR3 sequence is CASALGTRGPDTQYF. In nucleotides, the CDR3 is TGTGCTTCCGCCTTAGGAACGAGGGGGCCAGATACGCAGTATTTT. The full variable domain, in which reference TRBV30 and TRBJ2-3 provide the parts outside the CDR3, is SQTIHQWPATLVQPVGSPLSLECTVEGTSNPNLYWYRQAAGRGLQLLFYSVGIGQISSEVPQNLSASRPQDRQFILSSKKLLLSDSGFYLCASALGTRGPDTQYFGPGTRLTVL.